This entry describes one T cell receptor beta chain. Using immunoSEQ multiplex PCR, the repertoire was profiled, and TCRdb retains in-frame clones only, with some absent. The sample has around 80,000 clones; over 75% are singletons. This sample is part of a study of OX40 agonist ivuxolimab in advanced cancers. Overall study context: People in dose escalation had one of these cancers: hepatocellular carcinoma, melanoma, renal cell or head and neck cancer.

Germline trimming cut 2 bases from V and 7 bases from J; bases unmatched to any gene: 10. Germline CDR1 SGHKS, CDR2 YYEKEE (reference sequence). The CDR3 consists of 16 residues. This receptor was obtained from an adult with an advanced solid tumor such as melanoma, head and neck, liver or kidney cancer. Sample: CD4+ or CD8+ T cells sorted from blood, taken in a trial of the OX40 agonist ivuxolimab. The chain links TRBV5-5 to TRBJ2-3, with 10 bases lining up with TRBD2. For the CDR3, the DNA is TGTGCCAGCAGCTTTCCAGGGACTAGCGTGAGTAATACGCAGTATTTT. Amino acid sequence: CASSFPGTSVSNTQYF.